A selection of T cell receptor beta chains follows, all from one sample in a study of tumor-infiltrating lymphocytes in primary liver carcinoma. TCRdb recomputed calls from the multiplex PCR reads with MiXCR, one row per CDR3 protein. The table shows 310,000 or so distinct CDR3 sequences, with about 61% occurring only once. Specimen: peripheral blood. The source is a man in his forties with primary liver carcinoma and hepatitis B virus infection. Each CDR3 is given with its conserved first and last residue. Fields, in order: clone size, V gene, J gene, D gene, CDR3 DNA, CDR3 protein. The D gene is left open where the match is weak. Clone sizes are given selectively: once, few, many, or a class where the clone is expanded.

size: NA; V: TRBV5-1; J: TRBJ2-3; D: TRBD1; DNA: TGCGCCAGCGGACAACACAGGGGTGGCACAGATACGCAGTATTTT; CDR3: CASGQHRGGTDTQYF
size: once; V: TRBV2; J: TRBJ2-3; D: TRBD2; DNA: TGTGCCAGCAGTGAAGTACTAGCGGGAGCTTCAGATACGCAGTATTTT; CDR3: CASSEVLAGASDTQYF
size: many; V: TRBV12-3/TRBV12-4; J: TRBJ2-6; D: NA; DNA: TGTGCCAGCAGTTTTGGAGGGGCCGGGGCCAACGTCCTGACTTTC; CDR3: CASSFGGAGANVLTF
size: NA; V: TRBV5-6; J: TRBJ1-5; D: TRBD1; DNA: TGTGCCAGCAGCCAAGACAGGGGGGGCAATCAGCCCCAGCATTTT; CDR3: CASSQDRGGNQPQHF
size: NA; V: TRBV30; J: TRBJ2-2; D: TRBD1; DNA: TGTGCCTGGAGTGCCCCTTCGACAGGGTACACTGGGGAGCTGTTTTTT; CDR3: CAWSAPSTGYTGELFF
size: NA; V: TRBV11-2; J: TRBJ2-2; D: TRBD2; DNA: TGTGCGAGTAGCCCTCGACTAGCGGGAGGTTTTGGTGACATCGGGGAGCTGTTTTTT; CDR3: CASSPRLAGGFGDIGELFF
size: NA; V: TRBV6-2/TRBV6-3; J: TRBJ2-1; D: NA; DNA: TGTGCCAGCAGAACATCGGGGCTAGCGAACTACAATGAGCAGTTCTTC; CDR3: CASRTSGLANYNEQFF
size: NA; V: TRBV11-2; J: TRBJ2-2; D: TRBD1; DNA: TGTGCCAGCAGCTTAGAGAGGGGGCTGGTCGGGGAGCTGTTTTTT; CDR3: CASSLERGLVGELFF
size: many; V: TRBV12-3/TRBV12-4; J: TRBJ2-1; D: TRBD1; DNA: TGTGCCAGCAGTTCCCATCTAGAGGACAGGGGCCCCTACAATGAGCAGTTCTTC; CDR3: CASSSHLEDRGPYNEQFF
size: NA; V: TRBV11-2; J: TRBJ1-6; D: NA; DNA: TGTGCCAGCAGTTTAGAAGGCTGTGCCGGGTCACCCCTCCACTTT; CDR3: CASSLEGCAGSPLHF
size: NA; V: TRBV11-2; J: TRBJ1-4; D: NA; DNA: TGTGTCAGCAGCTTAGTGGGCCTTTCGGAAAAGCTGTTTTTT; CDR3: CVSSLVGLSEKLFF
size: NA; V: TRBV11-2; J: TRBJ2-2; D: NA; DNA: TGTGCCAGCAGAGATCCGGGACACCGCACGAACACCGGGGAGCTGTTTTTT; CDR3: CASRDPGHRTNTGELFF
size: NA; V: TRBV5-1; J: TRBJ2-2; D: TRBD1; DNA: TGCGCCAGCAATTTCACCGGGACAGGGAACACCGGGGAGCTGTTTTTT; CDR3: CASNFTGTGNTGELFF
size: many; V: TRBV4-1; J: TRBJ1-1; D: NA; DNA: TGCGCCAGCAGCCAGGCGGACAGCCCTGGGACTGAAGCTTTCTTT; CDR3: CASSQADSPGTEAFF
size: few; V: TRBV28; J: TRBJ1-1; D: TRBD1; DNA: TGTGCCAGCAGTAGACACCGGGGACAGGGGCCCACTGAAGCTTTCTTT; CDR3: CASSRHRGQGPTEAFF
size: NA; V: TRBV11-3; J: TRBJ1-1; D: NA; DNA: TGTGCCAACGGCGCGTCCCGAAGCACTGAAGCTTTCTTT; CDR3: CANGASRSTEAFF
size: NA; V: TRBV6-6; J: TRBJ2-2; D: NA; DNA: TGTGCCAGCAGTTACACCTCACCGGGACCCTCGAACACCTGGGACCTGTTTTTT; CDR3: CASSYTSPGPSNTWDLFF
size: many; V: TRBV5-6; J: TRBJ1-1; D: NA; DNA: TGTGCCAGCAGCTTGGGACTTATGAACACTGAAGCTTTCTTT; CDR3: CASSLGLMNTEAFF
size: NA; V: TRBV6-5; J: TRBJ1-6; D: NA; DNA: TGTGCCAGCAGTATAAGGCCCGGACAGACCCCCCGCTTT; CDR3: CASSIRPGQTPRF
size: NA; V: TRBV18; J: TRBJ2-1; D: NA; DNA: TGTGCCAGCTCACCGGCCCCGTCTGGCCACCCGTACAATGAGCAGTTCTTC; CDR3: CASSPAPSGHPYNEQFF
size: NA; V: TRBV11-2; J: TRBJ2-2; D: TRBD1; DNA: TGTGCCAGCAGAGCTCGGGACAGGGCCGTGGAGCTGTTTTTT; CDR3: CASRARDRAVELFF
size: NA; V: TRBV10-3; J: TRBJ2-3; D: TRBD1; DNA: TGTGCCATCAGAGACCGAGACAGGGCCAACCAAGATAAGCAGTATTTT; CDR3: CAIRDRDRANQDKQYF
size: NA; V: TRBV11-2; J: TRBJ2-7; D: NA; DNA: TGTGCTAGCAGCCCCCCGGACTCGAGCTCCTACGAGCAGTACTTC; CDR3: CASSPPDSSSYEQYF
size: few; V: TRBV12-3/TRBV12-4; J: TRBJ2-5; D: NA; DNA: TGTGCCAGTAGTTTAGGGCATGTCGGAGAGACCCAGTACTTC; CDR3: CASSLGHVGETQYF
size: NA; V: TRBV6-4; J: TRBJ2-3; D: NA; DNA: TGTGCCAGCAGTGAAGGGGCGATCAGCACAGATACGCAGTATTTT; CDR3: CASSEGAISTDTQYF
size: few; V: TRBV5-1; J: TRBJ2-1; D: NA; DNA: TGCGCCAGCGCGGAGGCAAATGAGCAGTTCTTC; CDR3: CASAEANEQFF
size: NA; V: TRBV12-3/TRBV12-4; J: TRBJ1-4; D: TRBD1; DNA: TGTGCCAGCAGTTTCCGTGGGACAGGGGTTGAAAAACTGTTTTTT; CDR3: CASSFRGTGVEKLFF
size: NA; V: TRBV6-2/TRBV6-3; J: TRBJ1-2; D: NA; DNA: TGTGCCAGCAGTTGGATAGGGCCACCCGGCCACTACACCTTC; CDR3: CASSWIGPPGHYTF
size: few; V: TRBV7-8; J: TRBJ1-2; D: TRBD1; DNA: TGTGCCAGCAGCCCAGATACAGGGGCGAACTATGGCTACACCTTC; CDR3: CASSPDTGANYGYTF
size: few; V: TRBV2; J: TRBJ2-3; D: NA; DNA: TGTGCCAGCAGTCACCATTTCGCGGCGGGACTCATCGATACGCAGTATTTT; CDR3: CASSHHFAAGLIDTQYF
size: NA; V: TRBV7-9; J: TRBJ1-2; D: TRBD1; DNA: TGTGCCAGCAGCATAGGACAGGGGGCGGCGGGCTACACCTTC; CDR3: CASSIGQGAAGYTF
size: few; V: TRBV5-4; J: TRBJ2-1; D: NA; DNA: TGTGCCAGCAGCCCTCGACCCCCCGGGCCGGATGAGCAGTTCTTC; CDR3: CASSPRPPGPDEQFF
size: few; V: TRBV20-1; J: TRBJ2-1; D: NA; DNA: TGCAGTGCGTGGGTCATGCGGGACTCTGCACCGCAGTTCTTC; CDR3: CSAWVMRDSAPQFF
size: many; V: TRBV12-3/TRBV12-4; J: TRBJ2-7; D: NA; DNA: TGTGCCAGCAGTTTGAGGGGGACCCCGATCGGGGAGCAGTACTTC; CDR3: CASSLRGTPIGEQYF
size: NA; V: TRBV12-3/TRBV12-4; J: TRBJ2-5; D: TRBD1; DNA: TGTGCCAGCAGTTTCCTGATGGGACAGGGGGAGACTCAGTACTTC; CDR3: CASSFLMGQGETQYF
size: few; V: TRBV10-3; J: TRBJ2-3; D: NA; DNA: TGTGCCATCAGTGACAGTCGGTCAGATACGCAGTATTTT; CDR3: CAISDSRSDTQYF
size: many; V: TRBV4-1; J: TRBJ2-4; D: NA; DNA: TGCGCCAGCAGCCGATCCCCCGTCGGGGGGCGACAGGGGAAAGTAGCCAAAAACATTCAGTACTTC; CDR3: CASSRSPVGGRQGKVAKNIQYF
size: many; V: TRBV30; J: TRBJ2-3; D: NA; DNA: TGTGCCTGGAGTGTATTTCAAACAGATACGCAGTATTTT; CDR3: CAWSVFQTDTQYF
size: NA; V: TRBV6-6; J: TRBJ2-3; D: TRBD2; DNA: TGTGCCAGAACGGGAGGGACAGATACGCAGTATTTT; CDR3: CARTGGTDTQYF
size: NA; V: TRBV21-1; J: TRBJ1-5; D: NA; DNA: TGTGCCAGCAGCAAATATTCCGTCGGGCCATCTCATCAGCCCCAGCATTTT; CDR3: CASSKYSVGPSHQPQHF
size: few; V: TRBV4-1; J: TRBJ2-5; D: TRBD2; DNA: TGCGCCAGCAGCCAACCAAGACTAGCGGGAGGGAAAGAGACCCAGTACTTC; CDR3: CASSQPRLAGGKETQYF
size: many; V: TRBV29-1; J: TRBJ2-1; D: NA; DNA: TGCAGCTCGGTTGGTTCCCACGATGGCGAGCAGTTCTTC; CDR3: CSSVGSHDGEQFF
size: few; V: TRBV5-5; J: TRBJ1-2; D: NA; DNA: TGTGCCAGCACGGTGTCTTACACGGTAAGCTCTGGCTACACCTTC; CDR3: CASTVSYTVSSGYTF
size: few; V: TRBV2; J: TRBJ1-1; D: TRBD1; DNA: TGTGCCAGCAGTTACAGGGGGGAGGACACTGAAGCTTTCTTT; CDR3: CASSYRGEDTEAFF
size: NA; V: TRBV11-2; J: TRBJ2-7; D: NA; DNA: TGTACCTGCAGCTTACCCGTTGGAGACGGGACCTACGAGCAGTACTTC; CDR3: CTCSLPVGDGTYEQYF
size: NA; V: TRBV11-2; J: TRBJ2-3; D: NA; DNA: TGTGCCAGCAGCTCAGATACAAGTACACGGTATTTT; CDR3: CASSSDTSTRYF
size: NA; V: TRBV6-1; J: TRBJ1-4; D: NA; DNA: TGTGCCAGAAGTGACCGGGGAGGCGGTGAAAAACTGTTTTTT; CDR3: CARSDRGGGEKLFF
size: NA; V: TRBV11-2; J: TRBJ2-6; D: NA; DNA: TGTGCCAGAAGCACAGGATCTGGGGCCAACATCCTGACTTTC; CDR3: CARSTGSGANILTF
size: NA; V: TRBV11-1; J: TRBJ1-5; D: NA; DNA: TGCGCCAGCAGCTTAGCGACACCGAGGAGCAGCAATCAGCCCCAGCATTTT; CDR3: CASSLATPRSSNQPQHF
size: NA; V: TRBV5-1; J: TRBJ1-1; D: NA; DNA: TGCGCCAGCAGCTTGGTTAGTCGCGCTGAAGCTTTCTTT; CDR3: CASSLVSRAEAFF
size: NA; V: TRBV11-2; J: TRBJ2-7; D: TRBD2; DNA: TGTACCAGTAGAGCCCGGACTAGGGCCTACGAGCAGTACTTC; CDR3: CTSRARTRAYEQYF
size: NA; V: TRBV11-2; J: TRBJ2-7; D: NA; DNA: TGTGCCAGCACCTGGAGGAGTCTAGCGGTAGGAGAAGGGACAGGCGAGCAGTACTTC; CDR3: CASTWRSLAVGEGTGEQYF
size: many; V: TRBV10-3; J: TRBJ2-7; D: NA; DNA: TGTGCCATCAGTGAGAGTAGAGACTACGAGCAGTACTTC; CDR3: CAISESRDYEQYF
size: NA; V: TRBV5-1; J: TRBJ2-2; D: NA; DNA: TGCGCCAGCAGCTTGGAGCCGAACACCGGGGAGCTGTTTTTT; CDR3: CASSLEPNTGELFF
size: once; V: TRBV11-2; J: TRBJ2-7; D: NA; DNA: TGTGTCAGCAGCCTCAGGACGGAGGGTGGCGAGCAGTATTTC; CDR3: CVSSLRTEGGEQYF
size: NA; V: TRBV5-5; J: TRBJ1-2; D: TRBD1; DNA: TGTGCCAGCAGCACCCGGACAGGGGATGCCAACGTCTGCACCTTC; CDR3: CASSTRTGDANVCTF
size: many; V: TRBV11-2; J: TRBJ2-7; D: NA; DNA: TGTGCCAGCGGCTTAGGACAGGCGGGAGGTAAATACGAGCAGTACTTC; CDR3: CASGLGQAGGKYEQYF